This T cell receptor beta chain came from a study of identical twins. Overall study findings and caveats: Some out-of-frame alpha sequences were shared by twins, and these showed excess low generation probability. The abundant beta clonotypes from cord blood had fewer insertions, and memory repertoires had none of this.

MiXCR was run by TCRdb on the 5' RACE reads, yielding one entry per CDR3 protein. The repertoire consists of about 570,000 distinct CDR3 sequences, with 9.6% occurring once and the leading ten covering roughly 3%. V was pared by 2 bases and J by 0 bases, with 3 bases of the junction left unmatched. The CDR3 loop spans 16 amino acids. The germline CDR1 and CDR2 sequences are MDHEN and SYDVKM. This clonotype has a count of ten or more. Its target is not known. These data were likewise used in another study, on yellow fever vaccine responses in identical twins.

Sequencing was performed on PBMCs. This chain uses TRBV28 with TRBJ2-7; 11 nucleotides agree with TRBD1. This receptor was obtained from a young woman in good health. The CDR3 region is CASSLLGTGGSYEQYF. The CDR3 nucleotides read TGTGCCAGCAGTTTACTTGGGACAGGGGGCTCCTACGAGCAGTACTTC.